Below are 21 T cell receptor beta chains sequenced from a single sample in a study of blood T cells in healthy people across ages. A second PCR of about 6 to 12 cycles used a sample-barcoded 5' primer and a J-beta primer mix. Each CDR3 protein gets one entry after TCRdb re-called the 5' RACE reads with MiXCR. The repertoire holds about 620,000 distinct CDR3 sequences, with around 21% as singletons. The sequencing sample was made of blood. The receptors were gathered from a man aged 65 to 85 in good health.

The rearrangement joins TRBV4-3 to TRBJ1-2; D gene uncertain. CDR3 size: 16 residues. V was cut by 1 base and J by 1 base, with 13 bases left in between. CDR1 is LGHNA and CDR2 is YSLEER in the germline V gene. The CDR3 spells CASSQGAQSFNYGYTF. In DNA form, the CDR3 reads TGCGCCAGCAGCCAAGGCGCACAGAGCTTTAACTATGGCTACACCTTC.

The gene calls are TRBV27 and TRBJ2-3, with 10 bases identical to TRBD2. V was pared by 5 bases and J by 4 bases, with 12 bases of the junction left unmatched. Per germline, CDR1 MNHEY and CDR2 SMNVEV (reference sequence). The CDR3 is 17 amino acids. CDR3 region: CASSPGTSAHVADTQYF. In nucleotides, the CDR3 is TGTGCCAGCAGTCCTGGGACTAGCGCGCATGTGGCAGATACGCAGTATTTT.

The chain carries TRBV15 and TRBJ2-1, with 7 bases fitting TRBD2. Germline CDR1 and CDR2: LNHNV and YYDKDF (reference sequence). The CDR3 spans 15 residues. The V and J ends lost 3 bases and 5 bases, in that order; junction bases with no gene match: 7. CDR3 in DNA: TGTGCCACCAGCAGCCGGGAACTAGCGCACAATGAGCAGTTCTTC. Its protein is CATSSRELAHNEQFF.

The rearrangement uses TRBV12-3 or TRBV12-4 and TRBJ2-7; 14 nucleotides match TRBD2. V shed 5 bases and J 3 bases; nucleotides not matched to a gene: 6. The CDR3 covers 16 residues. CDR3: CASSPQGLAGDYEQYF. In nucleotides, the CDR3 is TGTGCCAGCAGTCCCCAGGGACTAGCGGGAGACTACGAGCAGTACTTC.

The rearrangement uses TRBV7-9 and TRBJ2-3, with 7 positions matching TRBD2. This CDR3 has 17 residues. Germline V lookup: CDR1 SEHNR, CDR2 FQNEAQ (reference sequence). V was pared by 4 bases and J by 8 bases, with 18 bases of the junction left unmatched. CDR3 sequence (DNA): TGTGCCAGCAGCTCCGACCAGACTAGCTCCCTTGTGGGTACGCAGTATTTT. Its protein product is CASSSDQTSSLVGTQYF.

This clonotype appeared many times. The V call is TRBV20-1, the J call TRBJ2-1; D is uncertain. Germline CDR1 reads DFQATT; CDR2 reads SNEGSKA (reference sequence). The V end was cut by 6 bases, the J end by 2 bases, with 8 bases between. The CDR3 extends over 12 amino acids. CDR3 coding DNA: TGCAGTGCCCGCACCACCTACAATGAGCAGTTCTTC. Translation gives CSARTTYNEQFF.

As DNA, the CDR3 is TGTGCCACCAGTGATCCAAGCACGAACACCGGGGAGCTGTTTTTT. Protein sequence: CATSDPSTNTGELFF. The rearrangement uses TRBV24-1 and TRBJ2-2; D remains unclear. The CDR3 covers 15 residues. Germline V gene data show CDR1 as KGHDR and CDR2 as SFDVKD. The V and J ends lost 3 bases and 0 bases respectively, with 7 bases between them.

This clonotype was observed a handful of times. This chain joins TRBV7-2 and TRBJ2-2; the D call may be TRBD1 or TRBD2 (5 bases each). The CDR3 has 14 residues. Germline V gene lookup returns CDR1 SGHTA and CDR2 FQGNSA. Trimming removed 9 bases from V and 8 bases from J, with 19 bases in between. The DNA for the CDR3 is TGTGCCAGTAGCGTGGGACCACTCAGGGGGGAGCTGTTTTTT. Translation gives CASSVGPLRGELFF.

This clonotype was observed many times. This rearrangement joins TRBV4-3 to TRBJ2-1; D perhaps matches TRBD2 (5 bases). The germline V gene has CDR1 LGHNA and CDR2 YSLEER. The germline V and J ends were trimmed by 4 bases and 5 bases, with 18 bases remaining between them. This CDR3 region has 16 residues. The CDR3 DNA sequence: TGCGCCAGCAGCCCGTCAGGTCGGGAAGGCCACAATGAGCAGTTCTTC. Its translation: CASSPSGREGHNEQFF.

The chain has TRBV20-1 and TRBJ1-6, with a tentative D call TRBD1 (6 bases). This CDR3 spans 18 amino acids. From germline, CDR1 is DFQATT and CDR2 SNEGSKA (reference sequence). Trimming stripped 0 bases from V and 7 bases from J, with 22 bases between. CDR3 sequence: CSARDQRAWAGVNSPLHF. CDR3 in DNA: TGCAGTGCTAGAGATCAACGGGCGTGGGCAGGGGTGAATTCACCCCTCCACTTT.

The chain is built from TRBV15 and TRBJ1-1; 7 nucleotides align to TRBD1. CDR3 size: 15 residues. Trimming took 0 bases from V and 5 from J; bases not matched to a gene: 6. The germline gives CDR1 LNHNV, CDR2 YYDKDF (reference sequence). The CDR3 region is CATSRDRGLRTEAFF. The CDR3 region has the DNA TGTGCCACCAGCAGAGATAGGGGGCTAAGGACTGAAGCTTTCTTT. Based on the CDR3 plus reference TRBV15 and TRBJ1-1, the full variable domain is DAMVIQNPRYQVTQFGKPVTLSCSQTLNHNVMYWYQQKSSQAPKLLFHYYDKDFNNEADTPDNFQSRRPNTSFCFLDIRSPGLGDTAMYLCATSRDRGLRTEAFFGQGTRLTVV.

In DNA form, the CDR3 reads TGTGCCACCAGTGGTTTCCTCGGGGAGGGCGGTGATGGAGAGACCCAGTACTTC. Protein product: CATSGFLGEGGDGETQYF. The chain couples TRBV24-1 to TRBJ2-5; 7 nucleotides line up with TRBD2. V was pared by 5 bases and J by 4 bases, with 18 bases of the junction left unmatched. The CDR3 spans 18 residues. The germline CDR1 and CDR2 sequences are KGHDR and SFDVKD.

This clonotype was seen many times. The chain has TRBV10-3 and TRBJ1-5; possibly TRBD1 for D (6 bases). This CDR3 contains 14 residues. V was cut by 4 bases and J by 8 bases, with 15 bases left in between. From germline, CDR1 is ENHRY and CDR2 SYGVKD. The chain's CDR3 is CAISGGRGFEPQHF. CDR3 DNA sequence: TGTGCCATCAGTGGCGGCAGGGGATTTGAGCCCCAGCATTTT.

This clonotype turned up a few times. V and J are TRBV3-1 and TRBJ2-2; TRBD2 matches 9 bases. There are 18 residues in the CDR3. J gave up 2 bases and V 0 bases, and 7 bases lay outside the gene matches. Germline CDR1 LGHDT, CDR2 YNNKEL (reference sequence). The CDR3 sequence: CASSQDFSGRPNTGELFF. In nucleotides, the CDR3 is TGTGCCAGCAGCCAAGATTTTAGCGGGAGACCAAACACCGGGGAGCTGTTTTTT.

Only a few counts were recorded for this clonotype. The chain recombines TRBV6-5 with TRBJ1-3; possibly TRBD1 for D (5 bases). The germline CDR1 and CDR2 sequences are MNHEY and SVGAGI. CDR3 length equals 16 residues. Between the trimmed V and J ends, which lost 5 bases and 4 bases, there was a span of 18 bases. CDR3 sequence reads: CASSPSGSGTGNTIYF. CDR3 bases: TGTGCCAGCAGTCCCTCGGGTTCGGGGACGGGAAACACCATATATTTT.

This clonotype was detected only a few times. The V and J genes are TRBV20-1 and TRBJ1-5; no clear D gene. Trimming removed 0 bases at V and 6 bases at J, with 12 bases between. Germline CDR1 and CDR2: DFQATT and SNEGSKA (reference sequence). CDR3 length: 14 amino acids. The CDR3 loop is CSAREGGIAQPQHF. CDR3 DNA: TGCAGTGCTAGAGAAGGAGGGATCGCTCAGCCCCAGCATTTT.

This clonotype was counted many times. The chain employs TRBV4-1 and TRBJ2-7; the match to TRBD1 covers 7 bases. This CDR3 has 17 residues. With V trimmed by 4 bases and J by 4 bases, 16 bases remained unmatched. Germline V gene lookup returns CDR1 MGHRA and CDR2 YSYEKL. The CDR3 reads CASSPHSFNRGQYEQYF. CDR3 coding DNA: TGCGCCAGCAGCCCCCACTCGTTCAACAGGGGACAGTACGAGCAGTACTTC.

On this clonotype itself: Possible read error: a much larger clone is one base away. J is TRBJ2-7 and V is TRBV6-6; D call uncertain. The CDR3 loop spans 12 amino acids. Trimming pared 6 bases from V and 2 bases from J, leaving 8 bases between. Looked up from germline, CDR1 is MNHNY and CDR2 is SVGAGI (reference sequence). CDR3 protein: CASRTDTYEQYF. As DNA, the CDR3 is TGTGCCAGCAGAACCGACACCTACGAGCAGTACTTC.

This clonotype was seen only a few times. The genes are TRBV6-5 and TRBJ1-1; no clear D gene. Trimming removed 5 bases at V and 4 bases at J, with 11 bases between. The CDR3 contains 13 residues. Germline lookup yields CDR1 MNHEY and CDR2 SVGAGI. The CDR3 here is CASSRSSSTEAFF. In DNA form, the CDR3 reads TGTGCCAGCAGTAGGTCAAGTTCCACTGAAGCTTTCTTT.

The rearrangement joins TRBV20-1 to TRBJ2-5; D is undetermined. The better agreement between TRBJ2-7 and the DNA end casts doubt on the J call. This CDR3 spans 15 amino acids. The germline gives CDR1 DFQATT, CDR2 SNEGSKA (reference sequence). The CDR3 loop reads CSAQRPGVRDYEQYF. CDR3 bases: TGCAGTGCCCAGCGTCCGGGCGTACGAGACTACGAGCAGTACTTC.

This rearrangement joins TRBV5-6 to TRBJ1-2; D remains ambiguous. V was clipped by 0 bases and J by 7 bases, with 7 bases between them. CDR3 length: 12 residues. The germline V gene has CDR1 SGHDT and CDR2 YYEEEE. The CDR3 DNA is TGTGCCAGCAGCTTGGCCCCGGGTGGCTACACCTTC. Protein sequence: CASSLAPGGYTF.